In this sample, the clone carrying this T cell receptor beta chain turned up a few times. Its cognate antigen is unknown. TCRdb re-called the 5' RACE reads with MiXCR, one entry per CDR3 protein. The sample gives 1,800,000 or so distinct CDR3 sequences, under 35% of which show up once; less than 0.35% is in the top ten. This entry belongs to a study of identical twins. Regarding the study as a whole: The degree of excess twin sharing was weaker in beta out-of-frame sequences.

The sequenced sample was cord blood. This TCR came from a newborn girl in good health.

The chain's CDR3 is CASSTGAEQYF. The DNA of the CDR3 is TGCGCCAGCAGCACAGGGGCCGAGCAGTACTTC. The chain employs TRBV10-1 and TRBJ2-7; 7 nucleotides line up with TRBD1. CDR3 length: 11 residues. Germline V gene sequence: CDR1 WNHNN, CDR2 SYGVQD (reference sequence). V lost 6 bases and J lost 6; bases outside the gene matches: 2.